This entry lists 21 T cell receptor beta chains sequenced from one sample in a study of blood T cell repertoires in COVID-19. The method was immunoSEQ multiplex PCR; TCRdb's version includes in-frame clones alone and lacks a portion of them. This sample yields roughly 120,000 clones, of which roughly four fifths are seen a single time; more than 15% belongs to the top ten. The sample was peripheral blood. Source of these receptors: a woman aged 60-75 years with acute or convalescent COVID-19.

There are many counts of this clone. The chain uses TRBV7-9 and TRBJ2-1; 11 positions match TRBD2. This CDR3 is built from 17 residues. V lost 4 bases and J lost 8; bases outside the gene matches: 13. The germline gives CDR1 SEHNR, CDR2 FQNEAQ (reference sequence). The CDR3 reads CASSSGASGGSLDEQFF. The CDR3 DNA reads TGTGCCAGCAGCTCTGGGGCTAGCGGGGGGTCCTTGGATGAGCAGTTCTTC.

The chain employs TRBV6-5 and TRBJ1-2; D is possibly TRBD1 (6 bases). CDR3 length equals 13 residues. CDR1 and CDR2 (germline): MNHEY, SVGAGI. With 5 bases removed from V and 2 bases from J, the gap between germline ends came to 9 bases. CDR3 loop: CASSRDNNYGYTF. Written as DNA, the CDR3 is TGTGCCAGCAGTAGGGACAACAACTATGGCTACACCTTC.

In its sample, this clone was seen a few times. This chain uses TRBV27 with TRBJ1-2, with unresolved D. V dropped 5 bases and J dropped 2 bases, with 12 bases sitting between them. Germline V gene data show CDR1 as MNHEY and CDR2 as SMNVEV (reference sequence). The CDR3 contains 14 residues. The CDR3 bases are TGTGCCAGCAGTCCCCGGTATACGAACTATGGCTACACCTTC. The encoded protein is CASSPRYTNYGYTF.

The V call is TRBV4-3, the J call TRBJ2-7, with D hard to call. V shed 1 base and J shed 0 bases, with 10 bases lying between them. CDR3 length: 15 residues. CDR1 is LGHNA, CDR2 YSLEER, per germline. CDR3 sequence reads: CASSQGYPSSYEQYF. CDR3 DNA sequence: TGCGCCAGCAGCCAAGGCTACCCTAGCTCCTACGAGCAGTACTTC.

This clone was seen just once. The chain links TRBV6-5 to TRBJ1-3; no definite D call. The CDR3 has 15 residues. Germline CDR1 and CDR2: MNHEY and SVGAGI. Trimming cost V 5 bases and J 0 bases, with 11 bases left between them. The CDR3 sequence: CASSQTVSSGNTIYF. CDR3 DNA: TGTGCCAGCAGTCAGACTGTGAGCTCTGGAAACACCATATATTTT.

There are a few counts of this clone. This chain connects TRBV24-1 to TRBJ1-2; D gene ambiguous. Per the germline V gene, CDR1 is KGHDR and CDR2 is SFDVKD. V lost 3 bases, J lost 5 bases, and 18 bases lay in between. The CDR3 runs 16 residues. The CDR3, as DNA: TGTGCCACCAGTGATGATCGGGTCACCCGAGGGTATGGCTACACCTTC. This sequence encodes CATSDDRVTRGYGYTF.

The CDR3 bases are TGTGCCAGCAGCTCGGACAGGGGTAAGACCCAGTACTTC. This sequence encodes CASSSDRGKTQYF. This rearrangement joins TRBV28 to TRBJ2-5, with 9 bases identical to TRBD1. The trim removed 6 bases at V and 6 bases at J, leaving 5 bases unmatched. The CDR3 runs 13 residues. The germline gives CDR1 MDHEN, CDR2 SYDVKM. Full variable domain (missing parts from reference TRBV28 and TRBJ2-5): DVKVTQSSRYLVKRTGEKVFLECVQDMDHENMFWYRQDPGLGLRLIYFSYDVKMKEKGDIPEGYSVSREKKERFSLILESASTNQTSMYLCASSSDRGKTQYFGPGTRLLVL.

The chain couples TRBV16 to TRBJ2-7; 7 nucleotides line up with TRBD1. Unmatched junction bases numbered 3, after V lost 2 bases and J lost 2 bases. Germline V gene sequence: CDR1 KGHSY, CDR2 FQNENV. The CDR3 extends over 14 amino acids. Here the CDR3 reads CASSQRQGPYEQYF. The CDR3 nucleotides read TGTGCCAGCAGCCAACGACAGGGCCCCTACGAGCAGTACTTC.

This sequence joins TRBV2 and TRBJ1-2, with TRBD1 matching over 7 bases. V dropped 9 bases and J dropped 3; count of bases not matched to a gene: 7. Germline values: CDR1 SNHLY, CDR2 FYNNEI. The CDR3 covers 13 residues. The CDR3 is CASSEQGDYGYTF. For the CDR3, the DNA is TGTGCCAGTTCCGAGCAGGGGGACTATGGCTACACCTTC.

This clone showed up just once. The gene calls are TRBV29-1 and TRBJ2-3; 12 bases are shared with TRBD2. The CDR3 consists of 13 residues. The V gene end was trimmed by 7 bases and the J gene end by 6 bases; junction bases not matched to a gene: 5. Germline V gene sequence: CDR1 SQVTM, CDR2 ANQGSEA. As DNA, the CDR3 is TGCAGCGGCACCGGGACTAGCGGGGATACGCAGTATTTT. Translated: CSGTGTSGDTQYF.

The CDR3 sequence is CAWSKTGDSNQPQHF. Written as DNA, the CDR3 is TGTGCCTGGAGCAAGACAGGGGATAGCAATCAGCCCCAGCATTTT. The chain employs TRBV30 and TRBJ1-5; 8 bases match TRBD1. Germline assignment: CDR1 GTSNPN and CDR2 SVGIG (reference sequence). This CDR3 is 15 amino acids long. The ends lost 3 bases at V and 0 bases at J; junction bases unmatched: 4. Together with reference TRBV30 and TRBJ1-5, the CDR3 gives the full variable domain: SQTIHQWPATLVQPVGSPLSLECTVEGTSNPNLYWYRQAAGRGLQLLFYSVGIGQISSEVPQNLSASRPQDRQFILSSKKLLLSDSGFYLCAWSKTGDSNQPQHFGDGTRLSIL.

CDR3 in amino acids: CASSVDRGYYGYTF. Written as DNA, the CDR3 is TGTGCCAGCAGCGTAGATAGGGGGTACTATGGCTACACCTTC. V and J are TRBV9 and TRBJ1-2, with D possibly being TRBD1 (6 bases). The germline CDR1 and CDR2 sequences are SGDLS and YYNGEE. V lost 0 bases, J lost 3 bases, and 9 bases lay in between. The CDR3 totals 14 residues.

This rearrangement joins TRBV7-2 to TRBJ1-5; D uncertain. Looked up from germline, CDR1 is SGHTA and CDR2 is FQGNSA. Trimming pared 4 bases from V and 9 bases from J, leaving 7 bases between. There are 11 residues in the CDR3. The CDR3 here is CASSSIGPQHF. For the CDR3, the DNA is TGTGCCAGCAGCTCTATTGGGCCCCAGCATTTT.

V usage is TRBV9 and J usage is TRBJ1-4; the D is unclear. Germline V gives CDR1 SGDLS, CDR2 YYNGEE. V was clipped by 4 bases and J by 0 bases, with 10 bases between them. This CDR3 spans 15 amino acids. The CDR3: CASSKRLTTNEKLFF. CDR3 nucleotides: TGTGCCAGCAGCAAGCGGCTCACAACTAATGAAAAACTGTTTTTT.

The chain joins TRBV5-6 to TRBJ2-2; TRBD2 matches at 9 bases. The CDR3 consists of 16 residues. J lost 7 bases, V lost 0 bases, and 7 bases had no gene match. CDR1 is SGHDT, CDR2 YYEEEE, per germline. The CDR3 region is CASSLAGGGADGELFF. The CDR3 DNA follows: TGTGCCAGCAGCTTGGCTGGCGGGGGGGCGGACGGGGAGCTGTTTTTT.

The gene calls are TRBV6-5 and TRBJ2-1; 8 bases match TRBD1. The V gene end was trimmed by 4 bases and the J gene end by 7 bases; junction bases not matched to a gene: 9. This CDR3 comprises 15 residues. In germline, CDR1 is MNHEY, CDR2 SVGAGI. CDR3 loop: CASSLPRTGHNEQFF. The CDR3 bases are TGTGCCAGCAGTTTACCTCGGACAGGGCATAATGAGCAGTTCTTC.

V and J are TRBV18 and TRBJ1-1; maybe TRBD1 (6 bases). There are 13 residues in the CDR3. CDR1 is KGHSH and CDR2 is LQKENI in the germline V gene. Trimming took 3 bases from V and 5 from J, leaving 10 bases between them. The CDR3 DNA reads TGTGCCAGCTCACCCCCCGGACAGACTGAAGCTTTCTTT. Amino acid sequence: CASSPPGQTEAFF. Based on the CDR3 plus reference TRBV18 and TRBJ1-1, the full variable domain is NAGVMQNPRHLVRRRGQEARLRCSPMKGHSHVYWYRQLPEEGLKFMVYLQKENIIDESGMPKERFSAEFPKEGPSILRIQQVVRGDSAAYFCASSPPGQTEAFFGQGTRLTVV.

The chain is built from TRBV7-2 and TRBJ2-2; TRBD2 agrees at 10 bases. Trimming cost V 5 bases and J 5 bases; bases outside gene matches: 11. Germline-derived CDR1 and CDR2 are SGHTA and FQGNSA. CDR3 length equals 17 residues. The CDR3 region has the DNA TGTGCCAGCAGCAAGAGAGCGGGGGGGCCAAGGACCGGGGAGCTGTTTTTT. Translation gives CASSKRAGGPRTGELFF.

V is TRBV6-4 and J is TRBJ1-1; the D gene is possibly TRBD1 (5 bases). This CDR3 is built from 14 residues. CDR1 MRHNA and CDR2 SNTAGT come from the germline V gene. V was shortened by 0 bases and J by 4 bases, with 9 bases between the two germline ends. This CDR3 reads CASSDSSRATEAFF. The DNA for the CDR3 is TGTGCCAGCAGTGACTCGTCCAGGGCCACTGAAGCTTTCTTT.

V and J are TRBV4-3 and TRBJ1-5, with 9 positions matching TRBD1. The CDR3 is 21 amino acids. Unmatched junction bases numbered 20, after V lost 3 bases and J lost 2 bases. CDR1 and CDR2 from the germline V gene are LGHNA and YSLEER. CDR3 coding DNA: TGCGCCAGCAGCCATACCGGGACAGGGAAGTTGGGGGAATTGGGCAATCAGCCCCAGCATTTT. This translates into CASSHTGTGKLGELGNQPQHF.

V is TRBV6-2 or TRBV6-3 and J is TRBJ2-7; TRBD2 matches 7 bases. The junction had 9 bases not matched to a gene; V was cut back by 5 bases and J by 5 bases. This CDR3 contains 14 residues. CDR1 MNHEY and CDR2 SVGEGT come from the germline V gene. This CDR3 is CASSSPTSVHEQYF. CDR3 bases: TGTGCCAGCAGTAGTCCCACTAGCGTTCACGAGCAGTACTTC.